These 16 T cell receptor beta chains share one sample of origin, sequenced in a study of cytomegalovirus exposure and HLA in healthy donors. The study ran its PCR with 60 Vbeta and 13 Jbeta primers. Clones were read by immunoSEQ multiplex PCR, and TCRdb kept only the in-frame ones, dropping some. This sample's table reports about 50,000 clones. The sequencing sample was made of PBMCs. Source of these receptors: a woman aged 18-29 years in good health and CMV-seronegative.

The chain recombines TRBV5-6 with TRBJ2-2; possible D gene TRBD2, 5 bases. V shed 4 bases and J shed 7 bases, with 17 bases lying between them. From germline, CDR1 is SGHDT and CDR2 YYEEEE. This CDR3 has 15 amino acids. CDR3: CASSLPGIIGGELFF. DNA of the CDR3: TGTGCCAGCAGCCTACCGGGAATCATCGGCGGGGAGCTGTTTTTT.

The V gene is TRBV18, the J gene TRBJ1-2; TRBD1 aligns across 7 bases. The V and J ends lost 7 bases and 8 bases, in that order; junction bases with no gene match: 16. CDR1 and CDR2 from the germline V gene are KGHSH and LQKENI. The CDR3 is 15 amino acids. CDR3 DNA sequence: TGTGCCAGCTATGGCGGGCCGGGACAGCAGCTGGGCTACACCTTC. It encodes CASYGGPGQQLGYTF.

As regards this clone: Germline is not matched at one junction end, which may reflect a read error. The chain is built from TRBV14 and TRBJ2-1, with D possibly TRBD2 on 5 matching bases. The germline gives CDR1 SGHDN, CDR2 FVKESK. The CDR3 is 14 residues long. Written as DNA, the CDR3 is TGTGCCAGCAGCCAGAGCGGCTCCGACAATGAGCAGTTCTTC. Its translation is CASSQSGSDNEQFF.

V and J are TRBV12-5 and TRBJ2-1, with D possibly TRBD1 on 7 matching bases. The CDR3 consists of 15 residues. Trimming pared 7 bases from V and 4 bases from J, leaving 17 bases between. Germline V CDR1 and CDR2: LGHNT, FRNRAP. The CDR3 loop is CASAILAGGYNEQFF. In nucleotides, the CDR3 is TGTGCTAGTGCTATACTAGCAGGGGGATACAATGAGCAGTTCTTC.

CDR3: CSVDWGPGAEAFF. CDR3 bases: TGCAGCGTTGATTGGGGGCCAGGGGCTGAAGCTTTCTTT. The chain is built from TRBV29-1 and TRBJ1-1; tentative D call: TRBD1 (6 bases). Germline CDR1 reads SQVTM; CDR2 reads ANQGSEA. The CDR3 has 13 residues. Trimming cost V 3 bases and J 6 bases, with 14 bases left between them. Based on the CDR3 plus reference TRBV29-1 and TRBJ1-1, the full variable domain is SAVISQKPSRDICQRGTSLTIQCQVDSQVTMMFWYRQQPGQSLTLIATANQGSEATYESGFVIDKFPISRPNLTFSTLTVSNMSPEDSSIYLCSVDWGPGAEAFFGQGTRLTVV.

V usage is TRBV4-2 and J usage is TRBJ1-3, with D hard to call. Germline CDR1 LGHNA, CDR2 YNFKEQ. This CDR3 is built from 17 residues. Trimming cost V 2 bases and J 0 bases, with 14 bases left between them. CDR3 DNA sequence: TGTGCCAGCAGCCAAATGGCCGGGGATCCCTCTGGAAACACCATATATTTT. Translated: CASSQMAGDPSGNTIYF.

The V gene is TRBV27, the J gene TRBJ1-4; D remains ambiguous. V was pared by 3 bases and J by 5 bases, with 7 bases between. Germline V lookup: CDR1 MNHEY, CDR2 SMNVEV (reference sequence). The CDR3 is made up of 13 amino acids. CDR3 loop: CASSFYPNEKLFF. CDR3 DNA sequence: TGTGCCAGCAGTTTTTATCCCAATGAAAAACTGTTTTTT. Complete variable domain (other parts from reference TRBV27 and TRBJ1-4): EAQVTQNPRYLITVTGKKLTVTCSQNMNHEYMSWYRQDPGLGLRQIYYSMNVEVTDKGDVPEGYKVSRKEKRNFPLILESPSPNQTSLYFCASSFYPNEKLFFGSGTQLSVL.

The chain has TRBV2 and TRBJ1-2; tentatively, D is TRBD1 (6 bases). The CDR3 sequence is 14 residues long. Trimming left V 5 bases short and J 4 bases short, with 14 bases between. Germline loops: CDR1 SNHLY, CDR2 FYNNEI. The CDR3, as DNA: TGTGCCAGCAGTTCACAGGGTTCTAGCTATGGCTACACCTTC. As protein: CASSSQGSSYGYTF. Complete variable domain (other parts from reference TRBV2 and TRBJ1-2): EPEVTQTPSHQVTQMGQEVILRCVPISNHLYFYWYRQILGQKVEFLVSFYNNEISEKSEIFDDQFSVERPDGSNFTLKIRSTKLEDSAMYFCASSSQGSSYGYTFGSGTRLTVV.

The rearrangement joins TRBV29-1 to TRBJ2-7; D is perhaps TRBD1 (5 bases). The germline CDR1 and CDR2 sequences are SQVTM and ANQGSEA. Trimming left V 5 bases short and J 0 bases short, with 8 bases between. The CDR3 spans 12 residues. DNA of the CDR3: TGCAGCGTTCAGGACAACTCCTACGAGCAGTACTTC. This codes for CSVQDNSYEQYF.

The chain couples TRBV10-3 to TRBJ2-7; 11 positions agree with TRBD2. The CDR3 consists of 14 residues. From germline, CDR1 is ENHRY and CDR2 SYGVKD. The trim removed 6 bases at V and 3 bases at J, leaving 4 bases unmatched. CDR3 residues: CAISQTSGIYEQYF. Here the CDR3 DNA reads TGTGCCATCAGCCAGACTAGCGGGATCTACGAGCAGTACTTC.

Details on this clone: The junction departs from the called germline gene at one end, perhaps through a read error. This chain links TRBV5-1 with TRBJ2-7, with D possibly TRBD1 on 6 matching bases. The CDR3 totals 14 residues. The germline V gene encodes CDR1 SGHRS and CDR2 YFSETQ. The CDR3 protein is CASSLGAAVYEQYF. The CDR3 DNA is TGCGCCAGCAGTTTGGGGGCAGCGGTCTACGAGCAGTACTTC.

The gene calls are TRBV7-9 and TRBJ2-2, with D tentatively TRBD2 (6 bases). The CDR3 covers 14 residues. Trimming shortened V by 5 bases and J by 4 bases, and 11 bases separated the two germline ends. Germline lookup yields CDR1 SEHNR and CDR2 FQNEAQ (reference sequence). CDR3 in DNA: TGTGCCAGCAGCCTCGGGGGAGGCACCGGGGAGCTGTTTTTT. It yields the protein CASSLGGGTGELFF.

The genes are TRBV6-1 and TRBJ1-6; D not certain. Germline V lookup: CDR1 MNHNS, CDR2 SASEGT. CDR3 length equals 13 residues. V was clipped by 4 bases and J by 10 bases, with 11 bases between them. This chain's CDR3 is CASSAPGISPLHF. The CDR3 DNA is TGTGCCAGCAGTGCCCCAGGAATATCACCCCTCCACTTT.

The rearrangement joins TRBV18 to TRBJ1-1; D uncertain. This CDR3 region has 14 residues. V dropped 6 bases and J dropped 0 bases, with 11 bases sitting between them. CDR1 and CDR2 (germline): KGHSH, LQKENI. CDR3 bases: TGTGCCAGCTCTCTGACTCTCTTGAACACTGAAGCTTTCTTT. It yields the protein CASSLTLLNTEAFF.

The chain recombines TRBV6-5 with TRBJ2-3; 8 bases align to TRBD2. Trimming cost V 5 bases and J 0 bases; bases outside gene matches: 4. Germline-derived CDR1 and CDR2 are MNHEY and SVGAGI. CDR3 length: 15 amino acids. The CDR3 DNA sequence: TGTGCCAGCAGTCCTCGGACTAGCAGCACAGATACGCAGTATTTT. Protein sequence: CASSPRTSSTDTQYF.

The CDR3 reads CASSYSGGKHSYGYTF. As DNA, the CDR3 is TGTGCCAGCAGTTACTCCGGCGGGAAACACTCCTATGGCTACACCTTC. V usage is TRBV6-5 and J usage is TRBJ1-2; D not resolved. CDR1 and CDR2 (germline): MNHEY, SVGAGI. V was cut by 0 bases and J by 4 bases, with 15 bases left in between. This CDR3 region has 16 residues.